These 18 T cell receptor beta chains originate from one sample sequenced in a study of blood T cell repertoires in COVID-19. Method: immunoSEQ multiplex PCR; TCRdb's copy keeps in-frame clones and lacks some. This repertoire shows about 72,000 clones, over 80% found once; its top ten account for 15% to 20%. Sequencing was done on a sample of peripheral blood. Receptors originate from a woman aged 80 or over with acute or convalescent COVID-19.

The chain carries TRBV24-1 and TRBJ2-2; no definite D call. The germline V gene has CDR1 KGHDR and CDR2 SFDVKD. V lost 1 base and J lost 3, with 8 bases in between. This CDR3 is 15 amino acids long. The DNA of the CDR3 is TGTGCCACCAGTGATTTTACAGAAGACACCGGGGAGCTGTTTTTT. Protein sequence: CATSDFTEDTGELFF.

The gene calls are TRBV3-1 (or the pseudogene TRBV3-2) and TRBJ1-1; the D is unclear. The CDR3 is 13 residues long. V was shortened by 4 bases and J by 1 base, with 7 bases between the two germline ends. Germline V gene data show CDR1 as LGHDT and CDR2 as YNNKEL (reference sequence). DNA of the CDR3: TGTGCCAGCAGCCTGGCAGGGAACACTGAAGCTTTCTTT. Its protein is CASSLAGNTEAFF.

V gene TRBV2 combines with J gene TRBJ1-1; possibly TRBD1 for D (5 bases). V dropped 1 base and J dropped 4 bases, with 7 bases sitting between them. Germline loops: CDR1 SNHLY, CDR2 FYNNEI. This CDR3 spans 13 amino acids. The CDR3 loop reads CASSEGGFTEAFF. CDR3 sequence (DNA): TGTGCCAGCAGTGAAGGGGGCTTCACTGAAGCTTTCTTT.

This clone was seen once. The rearrangement uses TRBV10-3 and TRBJ1-6, with D unresolved. Trimming took off 6 bases at V and 8 bases at J, with 14 bases between the two ends. This CDR3 is built from 14 residues. CDR1 and CDR2 from the germline V gene are ENHRY and SYGVKD. In DNA, the CDR3 is TGTGCCATCAGGGCCCTGCCTGCGGATTCACCCCTCCACTTT. It translates to CAIRALPADSPLHF.

The chain employs TRBV7-3 and TRBJ2-2; D may be TRBD1 (6 bases). Trimming took 4 bases from V and 3 from J, leaving 9 bases between them. Germline V gene sequence: CDR1 SGHTA, CDR2 FQGTGA. The length of the CDR3 is 14 residues. The CDR3 sequence is CASSSQGYTGELFF. Written as DNA, the CDR3 is TGTGCCAGCAGCTCGCAGGGGTACACCGGGGAGCTGTTTTTT.

This clone was observed a handful of times. CDR3 nucleotides: TGTGCCAGCAGCTTCGGGGGAAACACTGAAGCTTTCTTT. This gives the protein CASSFGGNTEAFF. V gene TRBV7-3 combines with J gene TRBJ1-1; D is perhaps TRBD1 (5 bases). Germline lookup yields CDR1 SGHTA and CDR2 FQGTGA. The V gene lost 3 bases and the J gene lost 2 bases, with 7 bases spanning the gap. The CDR3 covers 13 residues.

This clone was found once. The chain's CDR3 is CASSFDSSSYNEQFF. DNA for the CDR3: TGTGCCAGCAGCTTCGACTCGAGCTCCTACAATGAGCAGTTCTTC. V usage is TRBV3-1 (or the pseudogene TRBV3-2) and J usage is TRBJ2-1, with D unclear. V lost 5 bases, J lost 0 bases, and 11 bases lay in between. This CDR3 comprises 15 residues. Looked up from germline, CDR1 is LGHDT and CDR2 is YNNKEL (reference sequence).

The rearrangement uses TRBV12-3 or TRBV12-4 and TRBJ1-1; weak D call: TRBD1 (5 bases). The CDR3 totals 12 residues. The V gene lost 6 bases and the J gene lost 5 bases, with 10 bases spanning the gap. The CDR3 sequence: CASSSGSTEAFF. The CDR3 coding sequence is TGTGCCAGCAGCTCAGGGTCTACTGAAGCTTTCTTT.

The J gene is TRBJ2-5, the V gene TRBV24-1, with D possibly matching TRBD1 (7 bases). Germline-derived CDR1 and CDR2 are KGHDR and SFDVKD. V was clipped by 1 base and J by 5 bases, with 13 bases between them. The CDR3 is made up of 15 amino acids. The CDR3 loop reads CATSDFQGGRETQYF. DNA of the CDR3: TGTGCCACCAGTGATTTCCAGGGGGGACGGGAGACCCAGTACTTC.

This chain joins TRBV12-3 or TRBV12-4 and TRBJ1-1, with a weak D call TRBD1 (6 bases). The CDR3 is 12 amino acids. Trimming removed 10 bases at V and 4 bases at J, with 13 bases between. This CDR3 is CAIHGGATEAFF. The CDR3 nucleotides read TGTGCCATCCATGGGGGGGCCACTGAAGCTTTCTTT.

This chain uses TRBV7-6 with TRBJ1-3; 9 bases are a match to TRBD1. Germline CDR1 reads SGHVS; CDR2 reads FNYEAQ. CDR3 length: 17 residues. The V segment lost 0 bases and the J segment 4 bases; nucleotides outside the gene matches: 7. CDR3 DNA sequence: TGTGCCAGCAGCTTAGCCGAACAGGGGGCTTTCGGAAACACCATATATTTT. Translating it yields CASSLAEQGAFGNTIYF. The full variable domain, in which reference TRBV7-6 and TRBJ1-3 provide the parts outside the CDR3, is GAGVSQSPRYKVTKRGQDVALRCDPISGHVSLYWYRQALGQGPEFLTYFNYEAQQDKSGLPNDRFSAERPEGSISTLTIQRTEQRDSAMYRCASSLAEQGAFGNTIYFGEGSWLTVV.

The rearrangement joins TRBV11-2 to TRBJ1-2; 9 nucleotides line up with TRBD1. V lost 5 bases and J lost 0; bases outside the gene matches: 7. The CDR3 runs to 16 residues. CDR1 and CDR2 (germline): SGHAT, FQNNGV. This CDR3 is CASSPTRTGANYGYTF. CDR3 bases: TGTGCCAGCAGCCCAACACGGACAGGGGCTAACTATGGCTACACCTTC.

The chain employs TRBV7-3 and TRBJ2-1, with D possibly matching TRBD2 (5 bases). With 5 bases removed from V and 6 bases from J, the gap between germline ends came to 14 bases. Per the germline V gene, CDR1 is SGHTA and CDR2 is FQGTGA. This CDR3 comprises 14 residues. Here the CDR3 DNA reads TGTGCCAGCAGCCCCCAAGCCGGGGTCAATGAGCAGTTCTTC. Encoded protein: CASSPQAGVNEQFF. The full variable domain, completed using reference TRBV7-3 and TRBJ2-1, is GAGVSQTPSNKVTEKGKYVELRCDPISGHTALYWYRQSLGQGPEFLIYFQGTGAADDSGLPNDRFFAVRPEGSVSTLKIQRTERGDSAVYLCASSPQAGVNEQFFGPGTRLTVL.

The genes are TRBV24-1 and TRBJ1-5; D perhaps matches TRBD1 (6 bases). The CDR3 covers 15 residues. The germline gives CDR1 KGHDR, CDR2 SFDVKD. V lost 3 bases, J lost 7 bases, and 15 bases lay in between. The CDR3 spells CATSDARDTKQPQHF. The CDR3 region has the DNA TGTGCCACCAGTGATGCCAGGGACACTAAACAGCCCCAGCATTTT.

The CDR3 bases are TGTGCCAGCAGCTTGACGACAGTCCTCTCCTACGAGCAGTACTTC. Its protein product is CASSLTTVLSYEQYF. The V gene is TRBV7-9, the J gene TRBJ2-7; possible D gene TRBD1, 5 bases. Germline V gives CDR1 SEHNR, CDR2 FQNEAQ (reference sequence). The CDR3 has 15 residues. V lost 3 bases, J lost 0 bases, and 12 bases lay in between.

The genes are TRBV5-6 and TRBJ2-5; 13 nucleotides match TRBD2. The germline V gene encodes CDR1 SGHDT and CDR2 YYEEEE. V lost 3 bases, J lost 2 bases, and 7 bases stayed unmatched. The CDR3 consists of 17 residues. CDR3 in amino acids: CASSWTSGSQYQETQYF. CDR3 bases: TGTGCCAGCAGCTGGACTAGCGGGAGTCAGTATCAAGAGACCCAGTACTTC.

V usage is TRBV7-9 and J usage is TRBJ2-2; 7 bases align to TRBD1. V gave up 5 bases and J gave up 6 bases; unmatched junction bases: 6. CDR3 length: 14 residues. From germline, CDR1 is SEHNR and CDR2 FQNEAQ (reference sequence). CDR3 DNA: TGTGCCAGCAGCATCATACAGGGGTCCGGGGAGCTGTTTTTT. Translating gives CASSIIQGSGELFF.

The chain joins TRBV19 to TRBJ1-1, with D maybe TRBD1 (6 bases). Germline V CDR1 and CDR2: LNHDA, SQIVND (reference sequence). The CDR3 sequence is 15 residues long. V was shortened by 5 bases and J by 3 bases, with 16 bases between the two germline ends. CDR3 coding DNA: TGTGCCAGTAGTCCCGAGGGACAAAGACACACTGAAGCTTTCTTT. Protein sequence: CASSPEGQRHTEAFF.